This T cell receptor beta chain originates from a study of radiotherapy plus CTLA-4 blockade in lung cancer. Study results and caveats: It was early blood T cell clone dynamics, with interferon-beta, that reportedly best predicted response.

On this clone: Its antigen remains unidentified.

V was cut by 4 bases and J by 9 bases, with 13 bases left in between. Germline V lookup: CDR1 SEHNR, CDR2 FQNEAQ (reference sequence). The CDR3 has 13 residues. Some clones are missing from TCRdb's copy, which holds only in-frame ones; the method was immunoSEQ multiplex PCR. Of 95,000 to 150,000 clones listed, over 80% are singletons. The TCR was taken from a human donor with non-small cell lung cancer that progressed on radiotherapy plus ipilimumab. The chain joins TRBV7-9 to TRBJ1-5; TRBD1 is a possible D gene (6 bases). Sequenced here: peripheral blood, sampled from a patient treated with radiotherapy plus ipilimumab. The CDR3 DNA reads TGTGCCAGCAGCTCTAGTGGGGGCGGGCCCCAGCATTTT. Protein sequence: CASSSSGGGPQHF.